This T cell receptor (beta chain) was recorded in a study of shared clonotypes between healthy human individuals. CDR3 size: 16 residues. With 5 bases clipped from V and 7 bases from J, the junction kept 17 bases outside the gene matches. Germline CDR1 reads SGHTA; CDR2 reads FQGNSA. Here immunoSEQ multiplex PCR was the method, and the copy in TCRdb shows in-frame clones only, minus some. Of roughly 2.4 million clones listed, almost 96% were seen once; the top ten hold approximately 0.13%. The sample was naive CD4+ T cells sorted from blood. The subset here: CD45RA+ positively selected. The genes are TRBV7-2 and TRBJ2-7, with TRBD2 identical over 7 bases. The origin of this receptor is a man aged 18 to 29 in good health. The CDR3 protein is CASSIREGTTPGEQYF. CDR3 sequence (DNA): TGTGCCAGCAGCATCAGGGAGGGGACTACCCCGGGGGAGCAGTACTTC. The whole variable domain, filled in from reference TRBV7-2 and TRBJ2-7, reads GAGVSQSPSNKVTEKGKDVELRCDPISGHTALYWYRQSLGQGLEFLIYFQGNSAPDKSGLPSDRFSAERTGGSVSTLTIQRTQQEDSAVYLCASSIREGTTPGEQYFGPGTRLTVT.